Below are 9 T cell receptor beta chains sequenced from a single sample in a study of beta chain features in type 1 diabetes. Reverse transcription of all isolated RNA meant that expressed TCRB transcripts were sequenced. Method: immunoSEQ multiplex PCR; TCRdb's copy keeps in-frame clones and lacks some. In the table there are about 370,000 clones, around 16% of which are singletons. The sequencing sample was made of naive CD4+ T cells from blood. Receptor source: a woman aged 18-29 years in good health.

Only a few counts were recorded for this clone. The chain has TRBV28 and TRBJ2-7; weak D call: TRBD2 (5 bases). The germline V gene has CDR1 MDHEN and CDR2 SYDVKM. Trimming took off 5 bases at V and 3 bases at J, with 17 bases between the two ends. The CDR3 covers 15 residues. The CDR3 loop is CASSPAPSGNYEQYF. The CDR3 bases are TGTGCCAGCAGTCCCGCCCCAAGCGGAAACTACGAGCAGTACTTC. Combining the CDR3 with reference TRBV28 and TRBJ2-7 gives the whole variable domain DVKVTQSSRYLVKRTGEKVFLECVQDMDHENMFWYRQDPGLGLRLIYFSYDVKMKEKGDIPEGYSVSREKKERFSLILESASTNQTSMYLCASSPAPSGNYEQYFGPGTRLTVT.

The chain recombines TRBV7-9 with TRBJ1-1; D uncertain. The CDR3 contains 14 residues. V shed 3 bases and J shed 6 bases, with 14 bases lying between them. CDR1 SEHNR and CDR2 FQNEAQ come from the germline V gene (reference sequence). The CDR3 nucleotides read TGTGCCAGCAGCTTTGAGTTGGGCGAATCTGAAGCTTTCTTT. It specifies CASSFELGESEAFF.

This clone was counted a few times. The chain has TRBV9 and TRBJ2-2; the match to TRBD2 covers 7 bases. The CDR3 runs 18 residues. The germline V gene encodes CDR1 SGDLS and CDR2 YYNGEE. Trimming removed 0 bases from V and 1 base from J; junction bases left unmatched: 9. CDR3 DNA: TGTGCCAGCAGCGTAGCTACAGGCGGGAGAGGGAACACCGGGGAGCTGTTTTTT. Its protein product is CASSVATGGRGNTGELFF.

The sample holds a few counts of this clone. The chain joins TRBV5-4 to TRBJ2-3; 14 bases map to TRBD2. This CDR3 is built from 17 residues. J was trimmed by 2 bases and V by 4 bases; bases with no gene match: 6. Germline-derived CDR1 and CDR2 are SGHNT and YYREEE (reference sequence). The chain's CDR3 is CASSDRLAGGYTDTQYF. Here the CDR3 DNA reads TGTGCCAGCAGCGATCGACTAGCGGGAGGGTACACAGATACGCAGTATTTT.

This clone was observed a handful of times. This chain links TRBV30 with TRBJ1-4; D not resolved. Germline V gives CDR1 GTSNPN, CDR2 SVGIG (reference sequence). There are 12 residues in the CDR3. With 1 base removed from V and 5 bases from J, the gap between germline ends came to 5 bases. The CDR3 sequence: CAWSGPNEKLFF. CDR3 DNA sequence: TGTGCCTGGAGTGGGCCAAATGAAAAACTGTTTTTT.

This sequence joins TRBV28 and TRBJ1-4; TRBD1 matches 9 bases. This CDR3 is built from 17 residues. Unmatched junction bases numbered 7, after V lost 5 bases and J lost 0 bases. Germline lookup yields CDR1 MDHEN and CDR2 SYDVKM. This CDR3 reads CASSKDRGTATNEKLFF. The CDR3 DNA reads TGTGCCAGCAGTAAGGACAGGGGTACCGCAACTAATGAAAAACTGTTTTTT. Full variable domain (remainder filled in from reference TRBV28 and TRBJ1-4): DVKVTQSSRYLVKRTGEKVFLECVQDMDHENMFWYRQDPGLGLRLIYFSYDVKMKEKGDIPEGYSVSREKKERFSLILESASTNQTSMYLCASSKDRGTATNEKLFFGSGTQLSVL.

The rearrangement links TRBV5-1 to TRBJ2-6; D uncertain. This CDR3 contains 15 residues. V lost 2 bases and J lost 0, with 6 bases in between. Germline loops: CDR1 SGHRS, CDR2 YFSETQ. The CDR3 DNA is TGCGCCAGCAGCTTAAGCGTCTCTGGGGCCAACGTCCTGACTTTC. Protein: CASSLSVSGANVLTF.

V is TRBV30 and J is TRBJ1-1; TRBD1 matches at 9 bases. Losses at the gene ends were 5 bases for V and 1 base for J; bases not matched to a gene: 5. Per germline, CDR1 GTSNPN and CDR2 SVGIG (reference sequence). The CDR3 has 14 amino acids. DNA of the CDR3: TGTGCCTGGCGGACAGGGGCCACGAACACTGAAGCTTTCTTT. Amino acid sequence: CAWRTGATNTEAFF.

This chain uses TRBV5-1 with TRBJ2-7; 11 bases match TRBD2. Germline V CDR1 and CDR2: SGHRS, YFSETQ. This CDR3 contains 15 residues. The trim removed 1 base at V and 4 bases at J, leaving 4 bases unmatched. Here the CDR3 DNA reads TGCGCCAGCAGCTTGTCGACTAGCGGGATTTACGAGCAGTACTTC. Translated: CASSLSTSGIYEQYF.